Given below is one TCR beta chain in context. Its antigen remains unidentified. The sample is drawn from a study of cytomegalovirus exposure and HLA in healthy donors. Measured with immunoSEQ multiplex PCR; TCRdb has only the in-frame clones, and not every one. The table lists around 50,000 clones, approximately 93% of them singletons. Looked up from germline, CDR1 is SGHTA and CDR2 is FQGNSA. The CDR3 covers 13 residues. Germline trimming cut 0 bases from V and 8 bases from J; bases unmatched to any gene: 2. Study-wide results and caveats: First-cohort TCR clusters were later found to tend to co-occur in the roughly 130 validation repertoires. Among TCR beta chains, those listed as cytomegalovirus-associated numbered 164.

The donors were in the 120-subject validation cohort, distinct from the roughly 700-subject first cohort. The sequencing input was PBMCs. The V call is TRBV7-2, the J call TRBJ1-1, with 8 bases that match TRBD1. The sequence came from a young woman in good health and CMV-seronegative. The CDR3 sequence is CASSLARTGEAFF. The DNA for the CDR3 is TGTGCCAGCAGCTTAGCCCGGACAGGGGAAGCTTTCTTT.